This T cell receptor (beta chain) appears in the sequencing data of a study of cytomegalovirus exposure and HLA in healthy donors. Background on the study: An earlier analysis found 100 million or so unique TCR beta sequences from approximately 190 million T cells. Findings of the study overall: Reports indicated that the classifier achieved high specificity and sensitivity in diagnosing cytomegalovirus status.

Note on this clone: Its antigen is not known.

The CDR3 spans 15 residues. The trim removed 2 bases at V and 11 bases at J, leaving 8 bases unmatched. The germline V gene has CDR1 MNHEY and CDR2 SVGAGI. Researchers ran the PCR with 60 Vbeta and 13 Jbeta primers. Using immunoSEQ multiplex PCR, the repertoire was profiled, and TCRdb retains in-frame clones only, with some absent. This sample's table has almost 40,000 clones. V gene TRBV6-5 combines with J gene TRBJ1-6; the match to TRBD1 covers 8 bases. The receptor was derived from a woman aged 30 to 39 in good health and CMV-seropositive. The sequenced material came from PBMCs. In DNA, the CDR3 is TGTGCCAGCAGTTACACAAAGGACAGGGATGCACCCCTCCACTTT. Amino acid sequence: CASSYTKDRDAPLHF.